A selection of T cell receptor beta chains follows, all from one sample in a study of cytomegalovirus exposure and HLA in healthy donors. Sequenced by immunoSEQ multiplex PCR; TCRdb stores in-frame clones only, minus some. The sample records some 150,000 clones, 82% being singletons. Sequencing used PBMCs. The receptors here all came from a woman aged 45-65 years in good health and CMV-seropositive. CDR3s include the opening cysteine and the closing phenylalanine or tryptophan. Each record gives: D gene, clone size, J gene, V gene, CDR3 DNA, CDR3 protein. The D gene is left open where the match is weak. Size is stated for part of the rows, as once, few or many counts, or as a class when the clone is expanded.

>TRBD2|-|TRBJ2-5|TRBV7-9
TGTGCCACCGGACTAGCGGGGGGCGAGACCCAGTACTTC
CATGLAGGETQYF
>-|-|TRBJ2-2|TRBV4-1
TGCGCCAGCAGCCAAGATATCGAGGCCGGGGAGCTGTTTTTT
CASSQDIEAGELFF
>TRBD1|-|TRBJ1-5|TRBV6-5
TGTGCCAGCAGTACCCCCTCATCCGGGACAGGGAAGTGGCATTTT
CASSTPSSGTGKWHF
>TRBD1|once|TRBJ1-5|TRBV27
TGTGCCAGCCGGACAGGGGATAATCAGCCCCAGCATTTT
CASRTGDNQPQHF
>TRBD2|-|TRBJ2-5|TRBV5-4
TGTGCCAGCAGCTTCCCTGCGGGGGGCAGGGAGACCCAGTACTTC
CASSFPAGGRETQYF
>TRBD1|-|TRBJ1-2|TRBV5-6
TGTGCCAGCAGCTTGTTTAACAGGGGAAGGGGCTACACCTTC
CASSLFNRGRGYTF
>TRBD1|-|TRBJ1-6|TRBV7-9
TGTGCCAGCAGATCGCGGGACAGCTATAATTCACCCCTCCACTTT
CASRSRDSYNSPLHF
>-|-|TRBJ1-5|TRBV12-2
TGTGCAAGTCGGCCGGACAGGGGCAATCAGCCCCAGCATTTT
CASRPDRGNQPQHF
>TRBD2|once|TRBJ2-2|TRBV27
TGTGCCAGCAGTCTAGGGAGGGACGGGGAGCTGTTTTTT
CASSLGRDGELFF
>TRBD2|-|TRBJ2-7|TRBV5-1
TGCGCCAGCAGCTTGGGGCTAGCGGATTCCCACGAGCAGTACTTC
CASSLGLADSHEQYF
>-|-|TRBJ1-5|TRBV2
TGTGCCAGCAGGGGCGACAGGCCTAGCAATCAGCCCCAGCATTTT
CASRGDRPSNQPQHF
>TRBD1|-|TRBJ2-1|TRBV11-2
TGTGCCAGCAGCTTAGGGACAGGGGGCTACAATGAGCAGTTCTTC
CASSLGTGGYNEQFF
>-|-|TRBJ1-5|TRBV30
TGTGCCTGGTCCACCGGGGATCAGCCCCAGCATTTT
CAWSTGDQPQHF
>-|-|TRBJ2-3|TRBV29-1
TGCAGCGCAAGCACAGATACGCAGTATTTT
CSASTDTQYF
>-|-|TRBJ1-2|TRBV7-9
TGTGCCAGCAAAACACAAGTCGGGGACTATGGCTACACCTTC
CASKTQVGDYGYTF
>TRBD2|-|TRBJ2-3|TRBV7-6
TGTGCCAGCAGCTATGTTTTAGCGGGATACACAGATACGCAGTATTTT
CASSYVLAGYTDTQYF
>TRBD1|-|TRBJ2-5|TRBV10-2
TGCGCCAGCAGTAGCGACAGGGGCGGGCAAGAGACCCAGTACTTC
CASSSDRGGQETQYF
>-|-|TRBJ1-1|TRBV7-9
TGTGCCAGCAGCTCCTACGCGGAGACCGTGAACACTGAAGCTTTCTTT
CASSSYAETVNTEAFF
>-|-|TRBJ1-1|TRBV5-1
TGCGCCAGCAGTCCAGCCCAGGGAAACACTGAAGCTTTCTTT
CASSPAQGNTEAFF
>-|-|TRBJ1-6|TRBV7-2
TGTGCCAGCAGCTTAGTAATAGGAGTCCTCAATTCACCCCTCCACTTT
CASSLVIGVLNSPLHF
>TRBD2|-|TRBJ2-7|TRBV7-9
TGTGCCAGCAGCTCAGGTACTAGCGGGTACGAGCAGTACTTC
CASSSGTSGYEQYF
>-|few|TRBJ1-5|TRBV2
TGTGCCAGCAGTGTGGCCCCGGCGGGACGGGGAGTTTTT
CASSVAPAGRGVF
>TRBD1|once|TRBJ2-7|TRBV5-1
TGCGCCAGCAGCCGGGACAGCACCTCCTACGAGCAGTACTTC
CASSRDSTSYEQYF
>-|-|TRBJ2-7|TRBV7-2
TGTGCCAGCAGCTTAGAAATAGCCTACGAGCAGTACTTC
CASSLEIAYEQYF
>-|-|TRBJ2-7|TRBV9
TGTGCCAGCAGCGTAGCCCCATTCTCCTACGAGCAGTACTTC
CASSVAPFSYEQYF
>-|-|TRBJ2-1|TRBV7-8
TGTGCCAGCAGCGCGCAAAGGTTCCGCGGGGTGCCCCATGAGCAGTTCTTC
CASSAQRFRGVPHEQFF
>-|-|TRBJ2-1|TRBV5-1
TGCGCCAGCAGCTCCGACGGACAAGGCTACAATGAGCAGTTCTTC
CASSSDGQGYNEQFF
>TRBD2|-|TRBJ2-3|TRBV5-1
TGCGCCAGCAGCTATAGGCTAGCGGGGGGGCCGTTCGGCACAGATACGCAGTATTTT
CASSYRLAGGPFGTDTQYF
>-|-|TRBJ2-7|TRBV6-1
TGTGCCAGCAGTGCAGGTGAATCCTACGAGCAGTACTTC
CASSAGESYEQYF
>-|-|TRBJ1-4|TRBV5-1
TGCGCCAGCAGCATGTGGGGGGACTTTAATGAAAAACTGTTTTTT
CASSMWGDFNEKLFF
>TRBD2|-|TRBJ2-7|TRBV6-6
TGTGCCAGCCGACTAGCGGTCTCCTACGAGCAGTACTTC
CASRLAVSYEQYF
>-|few|TRBJ2-7|TRBV7-2
TGTGCCAGCAGCCTAACGGGGTACTACGAGCAGTACTTC
CASSLTGYYEQYF
>TRBD2|-|TRBJ2-1|TRBV7-3
TGTGCCAGCAGCTTAACGTCCCTAGCGGGGCATGAGCAGTTCTTC
CASSLTSLAGHEQFF
>-|-|TRBJ2-3|TRBV6-1
TGTGCCAGCAGGGGGGCAGGGAGGGCCACAGATACGCAGTATTTT
CASRGAGRATDTQYF
>TRBD1|-|TRBJ2-7|TRBV18
TGTGCCAGCTCACCGGGAACAGGGGGTGACGAGCAGTACTTC
CASSPGTGGDEQYF
>-|few|TRBJ2-7|TRBV6-6
TGTGCCAGCAGCTCCCCCTACGAGCAGTACTTC
CASSSPYEQYF
>TRBD1|few|TRBJ1-1|TRBV6-1
TGTGCCAGCACCCGGACAGGGGGCTACACTGAAGCTTTCTTT
CASTRTGGYTEAFF
>-|-|TRBJ1-2|TRBV28
TGTGCCAGCAGTTCATCCTATGGCTACACCTTC
CASSSSYGYTF
>TRBD1|-|TRBJ2-4|TRBV12-5
TGTGCTAGTCACGGACAGGCCTTGATTTACGGAAAAAACATTCAGTACTTC
CASHGQALIYGKNIQYF
>TRBD1|-|TRBJ2-5|TRBV7-3
TGTGCCAGCAGCTTAAAAGGACAGGGTGGGATCCAAGAGACCCAGTACTTC
CASSLKGQGGIQETQYF
>-|-|TRBJ1-5|TRBV5-5
TGTGCCAGCAGCTCGGAGAGGGAGGGTCAGCCCCAGCATTTT
CASSSEREGQPQHF
>TRBD1|-|TRBJ2-7|TRBV6-1
TGTGCCAGCAGTCGCAGACAGGGGTCAGACGAGCAGTACTTC
CASSRRQGSDEQYF
>-|-|TRBJ2-3|TRBV11-3
TGTGCCAGCAGTTTAGCAGCAGATACGCAGTATTTT
CASSLAADTQYF
>-|-|TRBJ2-6|TRBV5-1
TGCGCCAGCAGCCTCAGACTTTCTGGGGCCAACGTCCTGACTTTC
CASSLRLSGANVLTF
>-|-|TRBJ2-1|TRBV7-3
TGTGCCAGCAGCTCTAAAGAGGGAGAGGTCGATGAGCAGTTCTTC
CASSSKEGEVDEQFF
>TRBD2|-|TRBJ2-7|TRBV27
TGTGCCAGCATGCGAGGGAGGGACTCCTACGAGCAGTACTTC
CASMRGRDSYEQYF
>-|-|TRBJ1-5|TRBV30
TGTGCCTGGAGTGGGCAGGGTGATCAGCCCCAGCATTTT
CAWSGQGDQPQHF
>-|-|TRBJ2-3|TRBV2
TGTGCCAGCAAGGTCCGGGCAGATACGCAGTATTTT
CASKVRADTQYF
>-|-|TRBJ1-6|TRBV30
TGTGCCTGGAGCGTCGACAATCAGCCACCCCTCCACTTT
CAWSVDNQPPLHF
>-|-|TRBJ1-1|TRBV7-9
TGTGCCAGCAGCCCCCAGGAGAACACTGAAGCTTTCTTT
CASSPQENTEAFF